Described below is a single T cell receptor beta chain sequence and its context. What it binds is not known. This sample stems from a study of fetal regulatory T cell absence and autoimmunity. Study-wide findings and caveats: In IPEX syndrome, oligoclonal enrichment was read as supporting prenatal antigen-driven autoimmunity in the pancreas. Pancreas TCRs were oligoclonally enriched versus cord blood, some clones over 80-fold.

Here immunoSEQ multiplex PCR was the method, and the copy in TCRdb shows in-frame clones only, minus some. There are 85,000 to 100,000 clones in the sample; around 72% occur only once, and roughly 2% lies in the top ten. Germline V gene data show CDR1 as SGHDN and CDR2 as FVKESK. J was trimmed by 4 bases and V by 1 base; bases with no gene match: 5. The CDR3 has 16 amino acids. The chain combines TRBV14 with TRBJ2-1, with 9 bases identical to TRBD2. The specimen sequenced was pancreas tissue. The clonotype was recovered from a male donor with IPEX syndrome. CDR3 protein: CASSQVAGGAYNEQFF. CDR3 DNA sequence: TGTGCCAGCAGCCAAGTTGCGGGGGGGGCTTACAATGAGCAGTTCTTC.